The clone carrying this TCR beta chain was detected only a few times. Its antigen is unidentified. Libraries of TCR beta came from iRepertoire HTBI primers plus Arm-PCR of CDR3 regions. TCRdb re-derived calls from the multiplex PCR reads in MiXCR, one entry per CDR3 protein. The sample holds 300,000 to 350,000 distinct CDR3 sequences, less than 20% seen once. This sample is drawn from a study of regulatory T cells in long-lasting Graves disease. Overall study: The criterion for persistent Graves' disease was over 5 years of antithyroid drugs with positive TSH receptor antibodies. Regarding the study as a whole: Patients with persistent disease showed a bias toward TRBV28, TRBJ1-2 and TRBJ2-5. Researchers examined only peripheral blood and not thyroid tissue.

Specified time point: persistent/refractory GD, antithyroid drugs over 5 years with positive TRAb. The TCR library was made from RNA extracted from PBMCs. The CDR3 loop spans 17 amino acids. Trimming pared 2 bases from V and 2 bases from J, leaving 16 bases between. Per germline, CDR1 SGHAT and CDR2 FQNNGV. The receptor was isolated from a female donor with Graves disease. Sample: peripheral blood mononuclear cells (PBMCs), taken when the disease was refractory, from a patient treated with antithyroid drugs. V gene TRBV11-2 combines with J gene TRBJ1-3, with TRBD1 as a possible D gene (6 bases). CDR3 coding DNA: TGTGCCAGCAGCTTATTTAGCACAGGGAGCCCTGGAAACACCATATATTTT. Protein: CASSLFSTGSPGNTIYF.